This T cell receptor beta chain comes out of a study of blood T cell repertoires in COVID-19. Germline V gene lookup returns CDR1 SGHTA and CDR2 FQGNSA. The V and J ends lost 1 base and 8 bases respectively, with 12 bases between them. This CDR3 has 14 amino acids. Sequencing used immunoSEQ multiplex PCR; TCRdb keeps in-frame clones, though not all of them. This repertoire shows about 150,000 clones, 80% found once; its top ten account for 5%. Sample: peripheral blood. This receptor was identified in a woman between 50 and 59 years old with acute or convalescent COVID-19. The J gene is TRBJ2-1, the V gene TRBV7-2; D gene uncertain. The CDR3 sequence is CASSLGAFSDEQFF. The CDR3 DNA reads TGTGCCAGCAGCTTAGGTGCTTTTTCGGATGAGCAGTTCTTC. The whole variable domain, filled in from reference TRBV7-2 and TRBJ2-1, reads GAGVSQSPSNKVTEKGKDVELRCDPISGHTALYWYRQSLGQGLEFLIYFQGNSAPDKSGLPSDRFSAERTGGSVSTLTIQRTQQEDSAVYLCASSLGAFSDEQFFGPGTRLTVL.